This passage covers 27 T cell receptor beta chains from one sample sequenced in a study of cytotoxic CD8 clonotypes in ibrutinib-treated CLL. Profiling relied on immunoSEQ multiplex PCR, and the TCRdb table lists in-frame clones only, not all of them. The data show about 68,000 clones, with 70% to 90% seen just once and roughly 7.5% held by the top ten. This specimen consisted of PBMCs, obtained at disease progression, from a patient treated with ibrutinib. The origin of the receptors is a human donor with chronic lymphocytic leukemia.

In its sample, this clone was seen a few times. The V gene is TRBV28, the J gene TRBJ1-1, with D perhaps TRBD1 (6 bases). Deletions cut 5 bases from V and 5 bases from J, with 9 bases between. Germline V gives CDR1 MDHEN, CDR2 SYDVKM. This CDR3 spans 12 amino acids. The CDR3 DNA reads TGTGCCAGCAGTCAAGGGGGAACTGAAGCTTTCTTT. It specifies CASSQGGTEAFF.

This clone appeared a single time. The V gene is TRBV18, the J gene TRBJ2-5; D is unclear. The CDR3 length is 12 residues. Trimming removed 6 bases at V and 1 base at J, with 6 bases between. Per germline, CDR1 KGHSH and CDR2 LQKENI. Here the CDR3 reads CASSGFQETQYF. In DNA form, the CDR3 reads TGTGCCAGCTCGGGGTTCCAAGAGACCCAGTACTTC. Variable domain in full (rest from reference TRBV18 and TRBJ2-5): NAGVMQNPRHLVRRRGQEARLRCSPMKGHSHVYWYRQLPEEGLKFMVYLQKENIIDESGMPKERFSAEFPKEGPSILRIQQVVRGDSAAYFCASSGFQETQYFGPGTRLLVL.

This chain connects TRBV9 to TRBJ2-5; TRBD2 matches at 15 bases. Germline assignment: CDR1 SGDLS and CDR2 YYNGEE. This CDR3 has 18 amino acids. The ends lost 4 bases at V and 3 bases at J; junction bases unmatched: 10. The CDR3, as DNA: TGTGCCAGCAGCTTAGGGACTAGCGGGAGGTCTAGAGAAGAGACCCAGTACTTC. This codes for CASSLGTSGRSREETQYF.

The chain combines TRBV7-8 with TRBJ1-2; 8 nucleotides line up with TRBD1. V lost 1 base, J lost 1 base, and 5 bases stayed unmatched. The CDR3 extends over 16 amino acids. Germline V gene lookup returns CDR1 SGHVS and CDR2 FQNEAQ. The CDR3 reads CASSLEADRVNYGYTF. The DNA of the CDR3 is TGTGCCAGCAGCTTAGAGGCGGACAGGGTTAACTATGGCTACACCTTC.

This chain joins TRBV9 and TRBJ2-1; D perhaps matches TRBD1 (5 bases). Germline CDR1 SGDLS, CDR2 YYNGEE. The CDR3 extends over 12 amino acids. The germline V and J ends were trimmed by 0 bases and 10 bases, with 8 bases remaining between them. The chain's CDR3 is CASSVGGGEQFF. CDR3 coding DNA: TGTGCCAGCAGCGTAGGGGGCGGAGAGCAGTTCTTC.

The chain combines TRBV4-1 with TRBJ2-1; TRBD1 might be the D (5 bases). Germline V gene data show CDR1 as MGHRA and CDR2 as YSYEKL. The CDR3 extends over 18 amino acids. V was cut by 0 bases and J by 5 bases, with 20 bases left in between. The CDR3 here is CASSQDNRQTIIDNEQFF. For the CDR3, the DNA is TGCGCCAGCAGCCAAGACAATAGACAGACCATTATTGACAATGAGCAGTTCTTC.

The gene calls are TRBV19 and TRBJ1-5, with TRBD1 matching over 10 bases. This CDR3 has 16 residues. V dropped 5 bases and J dropped 1; count of bases not matched to a gene: 5. From germline, CDR1 is LNHDA and CDR2 SQIVND (reference sequence). The CDR3 sequence: CASSQRTGGSNQPQHF. DNA of the CDR3: TGTGCCAGTAGTCAACGGACAGGGGGAAGCAATCAGCCCCAGCATTTT.

The rearrangement joins TRBV7-6 to TRBJ2-7; 8 bases match TRBD1. Germline assignment: CDR1 SGHVS and CDR2 FNYEAQ. The CDR3 has 17 amino acids. Trimming took 4 bases from V and 3 from J; bases not matched to a gene: 14. As DNA, the CDR3 is TGTGCCAGCAGCTCCTTAGGCCTGACAGGGGATCACTACGAGCAGTACTTC. Amino acid sequence: CASSSLGLTGDHYEQYF.

The chain has TRBV18 and TRBJ2-7, with D perhaps matching TRBD1 or TRBD2 (5 bases each). Trimming shortened V by 3 bases and J by 4 bases, and 16 bases separated the two germline ends. The CDR3 runs to 15 residues. Germline values: CDR1 KGHSH, CDR2 LQKENI. The CDR3 spells CASSPGTGSRYEQYF. The CDR3, as DNA: TGTGCCAGCTCACCTGGGACCGGCAGTAGGTACGAGCAGTACTTC.

V is TRBV28 and J is TRBJ1-4, with D hard to call. Trimming removed 5 bases at V and 2 bases at J, with 12 bases between. This CDR3 region has 15 residues. Germline V gene lookup returns CDR1 MDHEN and CDR2 SYDVKM. The CDR3 sequence: CASSVTATTNEKLFF. For the CDR3, the DNA is TGTGCCAGCAGTGTAACAGCGACGACTAATGAAAAACTGTTTTTT.

This chain links TRBV6-6 with TRBJ2-2, with D hard to call. The CDR3 runs to 14 residues. Germline CDR1 MNHNY, CDR2 SVGAGI (reference sequence). V lost 7 bases and J lost 1, with 10 bases in between. This CDR3 is CASIEHLNTGELFF. CDR3 coding DNA: TGTGCCAGCATCGAACACCTGAACACCGGGGAGCTGTTTTTT.

This chain connects TRBV6-1 to TRBJ1-1; D is ambiguous. Looked up from germline, CDR1 is MNHNS and CDR2 is SASEGT. This CDR3 is 14 amino acids long. Trimming took off 1 base at V and 0 bases at J, with 6 bases between the two ends. CDR3 nucleotide sequence: TGTGCCAGCAGTGAAGTCAGAATGAACACTGAAGCTTTCTTT. Protein product: CASSEVRMNTEAFF.

The chain is built from TRBV5-4 and TRBJ1-1; no reliable D call. Germline loops: CDR1 SGHNT, CDR2 YYREEE (reference sequence). The CDR3 has 12 residues. V dropped 4 bases and J dropped 9 bases, with 13 bases sitting between them. Here the CDR3 reads CASSHQMRKAFF. Written as DNA, the CDR3 is TGTGCCAGCAGCCACCAGATGCGGAAAGCTTTCTTT.

The chain combines TRBV4-1 with TRBJ1-5; D gene unclear. Trimming removed 1 base from V and 5 bases from J, with 6 bases in between. This CDR3 spans 13 amino acids. Germline CDR1 reads MGHRA; CDR2 reads YSYEKL. The DNA of the CDR3 is TGCGCCAGCAGCCAAGGGGCAGATCAGCCCCAGCATTTT. This gives the protein CASSQGADQPQHF.

The table lists this clone with a few counts. The rearrangement uses TRBV10-1 and TRBJ1-1; D call uncertain. CDR3 length equals 9 residues. Germline CDR1 is WNHNN and CDR2 is SYGVQD (reference sequence). The V end was cut by 5 bases, the J end by 11 bases, with 6 bases between. DNA for the CDR3: TGCGCCAGCAGTCTAAGGGCTTTCTTT. This encodes CASSLRAFF.

The J gene is TRBJ2-3, the V gene TRBV5-8; TRBD2 aligns across 10 bases. The V and J ends lost 2 bases and 5 bases, in that order; junction bases with no gene match: 5. The CDR3 consists of 15 residues. The germline CDR1 and CDR2 sequences are SGHTS and YDEGEE. CDR3 protein: CASSFASGSIDTQYF. The DNA of the CDR3 is TGTGCCAGCAGCTTTGCTAGCGGGAGTATAGATACGCAGTATTTT.

The chain is built from TRBV30 and TRBJ2-7; the match to TRBD1 covers 9 bases. V shed 2 bases, J shed 3 bases, and the junction held 8 bases outside the gene matches. The CDR3 extends over 15 amino acids. Germline assignment: CDR1 GTSNPN and CDR2 SVGIG (reference sequence). CDR3 sequence reads: CAWSPPGQGYYEQYF. CDR3 in DNA: TGTGCCTGGAGTCCGCCGGGACAGGGATACTACGAGCAGTACTTC. The full variable domain, in which reference TRBV30 and TRBJ2-7 provide the parts outside the CDR3, is SQTIHQWPATLVQPVGSPLSLECTVEGTSNPNLYWYRQAAGRGLQLLFYSVGIGQISSEVPQNLSASRPQDRQFILSSKKLLLSDSGFYLCAWSPPGQGYYEQYFGPGTRLTVT.

This clone was counted a single time. The V call is TRBV19, the J call TRBJ1-3; D is unclear. Germline CDR1 and CDR2: LNHDA and SQIVND (reference sequence). This CDR3 has 14 residues. The CDR3 region has the DNA TGTGCGGCGCAGGCTGCTCCCCCTGGAAACACCATATATTTT. Protein: CAAQAAPPGNTIYF.

The chain couples TRBV6-1 to TRBJ2-5; no definite D call. V gave up 4 bases and J gave up 3 bases, with 3 bases separating them. Germline-derived CDR1 and CDR2 are MNHNS and SASEGT. The CDR3 is made up of 11 amino acids. In DNA, the CDR3 is TGTGCCAGCAGTGCGAAAGAGACCCAGTACTTC. This gives the protein CASSAKETQYF.

The genes are TRBV5-1 and TRBJ1-2; a possible D gene is TRBD1 (6 bases). Germline CDR1 SGHRS, CDR2 YFSETQ. The germline V and J ends were trimmed by 3 bases and 5 bases, with 14 bases remaining between them. CDR3 length: 14 amino acids. The DNA of the CDR3 is TGCGCCAGCAGCTCGCCGGGGGCTAGGTATGGCTACACCTTC. This codes for CASSSPGARYGYTF.

This clone was seen only once. The V and J genes are TRBV18 and TRBJ2-6; 7 bases agree with TRBD2. Germline V gene sequence: CDR1 KGHSH, CDR2 LQKENI. The CDR3 has 18 amino acids. Trimming removed 2 bases from V and 1 base from J; junction bases left unmatched: 8. CDR3 nucleotide sequence: TGTGCCAGCTCACCAGTTCGGGGGGAGACTTCTGGGGCCAACGTCCTGACTTTC. It codes for CASSPVRGETSGANVLTF.

The V and J genes are TRBV18 and TRBJ1-5; D is possibly TRBD1 (6 bases). Germline V gives CDR1 KGHSH, CDR2 LQKENI. The CDR3 totals 15 residues. V was clipped by 6 bases and J by 4 bases, with 16 bases between them. CDR3 nucleotides: TGTGCCAGCTCCCCCACACAGGGACGGAATCAGCCCCAGCATTTT. Translated, it gives CASSPTQGRNQPQHF.

This chain connects TRBV7-9 to TRBJ2-6, with D hard to call. The germline gives CDR1 SEHNR, CDR2 FQNEAQ (reference sequence). V was cut by 0 bases and J by 3 bases, with 9 bases left in between. The CDR3 runs to 16 residues. CDR3: CASSLAARSGANVLTF. The CDR3 DNA is TGTGCCAGCAGCTTAGCAGCCCGGAGTGGGGCCAACGTCCTGACTTTC. Full variable domain (remainder filled in from reference TRBV7-9 and TRBJ2-6): DTGVSQNPRHKITKRGQNVTFRCDPISEHNRLYWYRQTLGQGPEFLTYFQNEAQLEKSRLLSDRFSAERPKGSFSTLEIQRTEQGDSAMYLCASSLAARSGANVLTFGAGSRLTVL.

The chain couples TRBV9 to TRBJ1-5, with D maybe TRBD1 (5 bases). Trimming left V 3 bases short and J 5 bases short, with 12 bases between. This CDR3 is 14 amino acids long. Germline V gives CDR1 SGDLS, CDR2 YYNGEE. This CDR3 is CASSADSYHQPQHF. The CDR3 DNA sequence: TGTGCCAGCAGCGCAGACAGTTACCATCAGCCCCAGCATTTT.

The chain couples TRBV7-9 to TRBJ2-1; 9 nucleotides match TRBD2. The CDR3 is 17 amino acids. Germline V gene lookup returns CDR1 SEHNR and CDR2 FQNEAQ (reference sequence). J was trimmed by 2 bases and V by 4 bases; bases with no gene match: 9. The CDR3 DNA is TGTGCCAGCAGCTCCTCCTTTGAGCGGGAGGCCTACAATGAGCAGTTCTTC. Translated, it gives CASSSSFEREAYNEQFF.

The rearrangement uses TRBV6-4 and TRBJ2-3; maybe TRBD2 (6 bases). The CDR3 contains 11 residues. The germline gives CDR1 MRHNA, CDR2 SNTAGT. V was trimmed by 10 bases and J by 4 bases, leaving 9 bases between them. Here the CDR3 DNA reads TGTGCCAATGGGACTTCAGATACGCAGTATTTT. Translation: CANGTSDTQYF.

The gene calls are TRBV4-1 and TRBJ1-2; a weak D match, TRBD1 (5 bases). Trimming took 4 bases from V and 6 from J, leaving 18 bases between them. The CDR3 contains 15 residues. The V gene's germline CDR1 is MGHRA and CDR2 YSYEKL. The CDR3 reads CASSRDAGVGDGYTF. The CDR3 DNA reads as TGCGCCAGCAGCCGAGACGCTGGGGTGGGGGATGGCTACACCTTC.